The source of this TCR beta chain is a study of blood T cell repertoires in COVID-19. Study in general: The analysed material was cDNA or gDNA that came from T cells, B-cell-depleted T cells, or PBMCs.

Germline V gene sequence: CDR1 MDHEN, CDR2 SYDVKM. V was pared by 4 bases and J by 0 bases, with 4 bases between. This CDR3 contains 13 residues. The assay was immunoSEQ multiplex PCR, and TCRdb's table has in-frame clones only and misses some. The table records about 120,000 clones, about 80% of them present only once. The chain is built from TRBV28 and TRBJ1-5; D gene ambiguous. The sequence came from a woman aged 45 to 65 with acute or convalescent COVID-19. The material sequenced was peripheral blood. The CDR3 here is CASSSFSNQPQHF. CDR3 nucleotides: TGTGCCAGCAGTTCGTTTAGCAATCAGCCCCAGCATTTT.